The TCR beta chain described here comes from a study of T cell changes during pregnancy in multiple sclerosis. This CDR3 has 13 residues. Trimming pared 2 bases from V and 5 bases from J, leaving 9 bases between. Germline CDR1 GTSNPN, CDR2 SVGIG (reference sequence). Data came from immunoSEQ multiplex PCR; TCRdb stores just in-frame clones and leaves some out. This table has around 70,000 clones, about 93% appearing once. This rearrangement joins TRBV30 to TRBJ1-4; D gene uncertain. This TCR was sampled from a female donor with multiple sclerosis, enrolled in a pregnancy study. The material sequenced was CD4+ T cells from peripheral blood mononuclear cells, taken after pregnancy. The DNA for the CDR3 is TGTGCCTGGAGTCCCAGATTAAATGAAAAACTGTTTTTT. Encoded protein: CAWSPRLNEKLFF.